This is a list of T cell receptor beta chains from one sample in a study of early T cells in non-severe SARS-CoV-2 infection. One entry per CDR3 protein results from TCRdb running MiXCR on the 5' RACE reads. The data show some 57,000 distinct CDR3 sequences, roughly 12% seen once. Sequencing was performed on whole blood. Every receptor here comes from an adult who was a healthcare worker with PCR-confirmed SARS-CoV-2 infection or an uninfected control (not recorded which). CDR3s include the opening cysteine and the closing phenylalanine or tryptophan. A D gene is named only where the DNA matches it firmly. Clone size is not always given. Where it is, it says once, few, many or a class for expanded clones.

>few|TRBV29-1|TRBJ2-1|TRBD2
TGCAGCGTTGTGGCTAGCGGGACCGCTTTATACAATGAGCAGTTCTTC
CSVVASGTALYNEQFF
>-|TRBV6-2/TRBV6-3|TRBJ1-4|-
TGTGCCAGCAAGAAGACGGCTAATGAAAAACTGTTTTTT
CASKKTANEKLFF
>-|TRBV7-2|TRBJ2-6|-
TGTGCCAGCAGCTCTCCGACGTCTGGGGCCAACGTCCTGACTTTC
CASSSPTSGANVLTF
>many|TRBV20-1|TRBJ2-4|TRBD1
TGCAGTGCTACCGACGGACAGGGAAACATTCAGTACTTC
CSATDGQGNIQYF
>few|TRBV19|TRBJ1-2|-
TGTGCCAGTAGTATTGGTTCGGTAAAACTTTATGGCTACACCTTC
CASSIGSVKLYGYTF
>-|TRBV7-3|TRBJ2-2|-
TGTGCCAGCAGCACCGGTCAAAGGACCGGGGAGCTGTTTTTT
CASSTGQRTGELFF
>-|TRBV9|TRBJ2-3|-
TGTGCCAGCAGCGTAGCATCCCTAGCAAGTACAGATACGCAGTATTTT
CASSVASLASTDTQYF
>many|TRBV18|TRBJ1-2|-
TGTGCCAGCTCACCACGTCAGGACTTAAGCTATGGCTACACCTTC
CASSPRQDLSYGYTF
>-|TRBV7-6|TRBJ1-1|-
TGTGCCAGCAGCCCCTTTAGTTTGAACACTGAAGCTTTCTTT
CASSPFSLNTEAFF
>once|TRBV20-1|TRBJ2-3|-
TGCAGTGCTAGAGATGGGACAAAAGGAGCAGATACGCAGTATTTT
CSARDGTKGADTQYF
>-|TRBV7-2|TRBJ1-2|TRBD1
TGTGCCAGCAGCTTAACGGCACCCTCCGGGACAGGGGTGGTCTATGGCTACACCTTC
CASSLTAPSGTGVVYGYTF
>few|TRBV28|TRBJ2-7|-
TGTGCCAGCAGTTTGATCGCCCCCGTTTACGAGCAGTACTTC
CASSLIAPVYEQYF
>-|TRBV5-1|TRBJ2-3|-
TGCGCCAGCAGCTTGGAGACAGTCACAGATACGCAGTATTTT
CASSLETVTDTQYF
>few|TRBV10-3|TRBJ1-1|TRBD1
TGTGCCGCCGGGACAGGGGAGACTGAAGCTTTCTTT
CAAGTGETEAFF
>many|TRBV20-1|TRBJ2-7|-
TGCAGTGCTAGAGATCGGGACCTACCCTACGAGCAGTACTTC
CSARDRDLPYEQYF
>many|TRBV2|TRBJ2-1|TRBD2
TGTGCCAGCAGTGAAGTGTGGACTAGCGGGGGGGTAATCTACAATGAGCAGTTCTTC
CASSEVWTSGGVIYNEQFF
>few|TRBV5-1|TRBJ2-7|-
TGCGCCAGCAGCAACCGGGACACCTACTACGAGCAGTACTTC
CASSNRDTYYEQYF
>few|TRBV7-2|TRBJ2-3|-
TGTGCCAGCAGCTTAGACTCGGCTGGGGGAGATACGCAGTATTTT
CASSLDSAGGDTQYF
>-|TRBV10-3|TRBJ1-5|TRBD1
TGTGCCATCAGTGAGGGACAGGGCTATGCTCAGCCCCAGCATTTT
CAISEGQGYAQPQHF
>many|TRBV10-1|TRBJ2-1|-
TGCGCCACCTCAAACAGGGATAGCTCCTACAATGAGCAGTTCTTC
CATSNRDSSYNEQFF
>-|TRBV6-5|TRBJ2-3|TRBD2
TGTGCCAGCAGTCGACTAGCGGGGGGGCGAAGCACAGATACGCAGTATTTT
CASSRLAGGRSTDTQYF
>few|TRBV10-2|TRBJ1-1|-
TGCGCCAGCGGACCAGGGAACACTGAAGCTTTCTTT
CASGPGNTEAFF
>many|TRBV6-1|TRBJ2-2|-
TGTGCCAGCAGACTATCACAGAACACCGGGGAGCTGTTTTTT
CASRLSQNTGELFF
>many|TRBV6-1|TRBJ2-2|TRBD1
TGTGCCAGCAGAGTGACAGGGGGCGAGACCGGGGAGCTGTTTTTT
CASRVTGGETGELFF
>few|TRBV6-5|TRBJ2-1|TRBD2
TGTGCCAGCAGTTCATCTTCACTAGCGGGGGGTTTCAATGAGCAGTTCTTC
CASSSSSLAGGFNEQFF
>-|TRBV10-3|TRBJ1-5|TRBD1
TGTGCCATCAGCCCGGGGACAGGGGAGAGGAATCAGCCCCAGCATTTT
CAISPGTGERNQPQHF
>-|TRBV27|TRBJ2-2|-
TGTGCCAGCATAAACAGGGAAGCCCAGCCCACCGGGGAGCTGTTTTTT
CASINREAQPTGELFF
>many|TRBV12-3/TRBV12-4|TRBJ1-4|TRBD1
TGTGCCAGCAGTTTTTCTCTGAAGGGGGCTGAAAAACTGTTTTTT
CASSFSLKGAEKLFF
>-|TRBV6-5|TRBJ1-2|-
TGTGCCAGCAGTTACTCTGGGGTAATCCTCGACTATGGCTACACCTTC
CASSYSGVILDYGYTF
>many|TRBV4-2|TRBJ2-4|TRBD1
TGTGCCAGCAGCCAAGATCCCTTCCAGGGGGCGCATGGAAACATTCAGTACTTC
CASSQDPFQGAHGNIQYF
>few|TRBV5-1|TRBJ1-4|-
TGCGCCAGCAGCGGAGGGACTTACTCTGAAAAACTGTTTTTT
CASSGGTYSEKLFF
>-|TRBV28|TRBJ2-3|-
TGTGCCAGCAAAAGCGCAGGCACGGCGCAGTATTTT
CASKSAGTAQYF
>many|TRBV6-6|TRBJ1-2|-
TGTGCCAGCAGTTACCTTGGCAGTCCTACATTC
CASSYLGSPTF
>few|TRBV7-3|TRBJ2-1|-
TGTGCCAGCAGCTTAGGGCGGGGTTCCTACAATGAGCAGTTCTTC
CASSLGRGSYNEQFF
>many|TRBV11-1|TRBJ2-1|-
TGTGCCAGCAGCTTAGAGCAGCACAATGAGCAGTTCTTC
CASSLEQHNEQFF
>-|TRBV24-1|TRBJ2-3|-
TGTGCCACCAGTGATACCCGGGACAGCACAGATACGCAGTATTTT
CATSDTRDSTDTQYF
>-|TRBV7-9|TRBJ2-3|-
TGTGCCAGCAGCTTAGGCCGGGGAGGGACACCAAACACAGATACGCAGTATTTT
CASSLGRGGTPNTDTQYF
>-|TRBV29-1|TRBJ2-7|-
TGCAGCGTTACGGGGCCTCTGCTCTACGAGCAGTACTTC
CSVTGPLLYEQYF
>-|TRBV28|TRBJ2-3|TRBD2
TGTGCCAGCACCGGACTAGCGGGCACAGATACGCAGTATTTT
CASTGLAGTDTQYF
>-|TRBV11-1|TRBJ2-4|TRBD1
TGTGCCAGCAGCTTCAGGGGGACAAACATTCAGTACTTC
CASSFRGTNIQYF
>many|TRBV20-1|TRBJ2-3|TRBD2
TGCAGTGCTAGAGATTTGAGACTAGCGGGCCGCACAGATACGCAGTATTTT
CSARDLRLAGRTDTQYF
>-|TRBV7-9|TRBJ2-1|TRBD2
TGTGCCAGCAGCGCTCCAGGGACTAACTCCAATGAGCAGTTCTTC
CASSAPGTNSNEQFF